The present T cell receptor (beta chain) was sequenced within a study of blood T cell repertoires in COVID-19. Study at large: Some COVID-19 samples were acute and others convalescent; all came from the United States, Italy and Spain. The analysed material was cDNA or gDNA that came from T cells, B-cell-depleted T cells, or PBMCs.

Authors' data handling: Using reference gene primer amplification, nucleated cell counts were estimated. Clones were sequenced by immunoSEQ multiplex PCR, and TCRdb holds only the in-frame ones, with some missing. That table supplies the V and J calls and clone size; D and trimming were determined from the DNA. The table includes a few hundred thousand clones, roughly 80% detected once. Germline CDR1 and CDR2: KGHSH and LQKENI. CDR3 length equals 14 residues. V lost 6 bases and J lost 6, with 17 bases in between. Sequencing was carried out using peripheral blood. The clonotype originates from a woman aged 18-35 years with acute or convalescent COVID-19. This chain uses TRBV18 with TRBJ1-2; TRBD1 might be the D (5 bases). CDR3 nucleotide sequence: TGTGCCAGCTCCCCGGGACTCCAAGGGGATGGCTACACCTTC. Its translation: CASSPGLQGDGYTF.